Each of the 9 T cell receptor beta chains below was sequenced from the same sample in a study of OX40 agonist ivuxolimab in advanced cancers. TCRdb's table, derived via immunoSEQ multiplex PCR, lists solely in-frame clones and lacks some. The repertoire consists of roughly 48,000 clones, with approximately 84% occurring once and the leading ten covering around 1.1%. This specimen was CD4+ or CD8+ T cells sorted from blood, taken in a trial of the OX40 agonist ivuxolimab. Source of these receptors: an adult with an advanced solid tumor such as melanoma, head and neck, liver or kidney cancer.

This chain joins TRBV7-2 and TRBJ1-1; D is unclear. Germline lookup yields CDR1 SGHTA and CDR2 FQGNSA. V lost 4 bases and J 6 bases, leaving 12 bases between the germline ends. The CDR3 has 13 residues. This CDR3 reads CASSYRPSAEAFF. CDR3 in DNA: TGTGCCAGCAGCTACCGGCCGTCTGCTGAAGCTTTCTTT. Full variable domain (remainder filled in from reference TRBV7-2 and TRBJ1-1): GAGVSQSPSNKVTEKGKDVELRCDPISGHTALYWYRQSLGQGLEFLIYFQGNSAPDKSGLPSDRFSAERTGGSVSTLTIQRTQQEDSAVYLCASSYRPSAEAFFGQGTRLTVV.

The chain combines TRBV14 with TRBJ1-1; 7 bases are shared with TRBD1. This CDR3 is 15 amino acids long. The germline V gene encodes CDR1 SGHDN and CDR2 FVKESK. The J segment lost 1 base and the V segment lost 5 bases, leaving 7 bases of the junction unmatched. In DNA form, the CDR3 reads TGTGCCAGCAGCTTGCGGACAGGACGGAACACTGAAGCTTTCTTT. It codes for CASSLRTGRNTEAFF.

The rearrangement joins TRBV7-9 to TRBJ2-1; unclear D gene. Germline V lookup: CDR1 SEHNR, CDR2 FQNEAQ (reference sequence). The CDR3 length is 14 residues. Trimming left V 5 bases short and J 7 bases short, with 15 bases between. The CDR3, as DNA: TGTGCCAGCAGCACCTGGCTCTCCTCGAATGAGCAGTTCTTC. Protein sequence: CASSTWLSSNEQFF.

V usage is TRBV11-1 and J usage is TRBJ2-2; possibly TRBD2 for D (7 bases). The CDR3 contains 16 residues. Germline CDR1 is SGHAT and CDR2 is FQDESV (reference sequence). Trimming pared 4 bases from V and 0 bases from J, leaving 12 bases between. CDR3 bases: TGTGCCAGCAGCTGGGGCGGGGGCACGAACACCGGGGAGCTGTTTTTT. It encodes CASSWGGGTNTGELFF.

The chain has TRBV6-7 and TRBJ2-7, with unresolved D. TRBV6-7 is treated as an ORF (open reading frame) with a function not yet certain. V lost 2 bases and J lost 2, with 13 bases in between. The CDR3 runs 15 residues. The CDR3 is CASSYPRVAAYEQYF. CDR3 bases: TGTGCCAGCAGTTACCCTAGGGTAGCAGCCTACGAGCAGTACTTC.

The DNA of the CDR3 is TGTGCCAGCAGAGGGACAGGGGCGAGGAACACTGAAGCTTTCTTT. Translated, it gives CASRGTGARNTEAFF. The rearrangement uses TRBV2 and TRBJ1-1; TRBD1 aligns across 10 bases. Unmatched junction bases numbered 5, after V lost 6 bases and J lost 1 base. Per germline, CDR1 SNHLY and CDR2 FYNNEI. The CDR3 contains 15 residues.

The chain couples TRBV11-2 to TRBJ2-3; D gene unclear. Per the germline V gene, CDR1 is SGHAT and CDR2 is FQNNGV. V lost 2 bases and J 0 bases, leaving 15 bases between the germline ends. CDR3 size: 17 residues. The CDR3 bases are TGTGCCAGCAGCTTATCCGTTTCCCAGATTAGCACAGATACGCAGTATTTT. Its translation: CASSLSVSQISTDTQYF. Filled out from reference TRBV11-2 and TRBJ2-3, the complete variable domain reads EAGVAQSPRYKIIEKRQSVAFWCNPISGHATLYWYQQILGQGPKLLIQFQNNGVVDDSQLPKDRFSAERLKGVDSTLKIQPAKLEDSAVYLCASSLSVSQISTDTQYFGPGTRLTVL.

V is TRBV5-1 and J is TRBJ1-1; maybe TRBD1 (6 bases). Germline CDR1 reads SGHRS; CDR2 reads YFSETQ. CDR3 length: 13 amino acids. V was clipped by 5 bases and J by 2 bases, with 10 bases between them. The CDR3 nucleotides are TGCGCCAGCAGAAACAGGGATAACACTGAAGCTTTCTTT. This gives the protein CASRNRDNTEAFF. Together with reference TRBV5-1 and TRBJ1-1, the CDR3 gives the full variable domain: KAGVTQTPRYLIKTRGQQVTLSCSPISGHRSVSWYQQTPGQGLQFLFEYFSETQRNKGNFPGRFSGRQFSNSRSEMNVSTLELGDSALYLCASRNRDNTEAFFGQGTRLTVV.

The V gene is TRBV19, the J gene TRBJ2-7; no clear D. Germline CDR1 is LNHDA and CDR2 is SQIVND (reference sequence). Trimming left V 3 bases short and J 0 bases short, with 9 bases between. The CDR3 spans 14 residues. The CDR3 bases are TGTGCCAGTAGTATCAGGCAGAGCTCCTACGAGCAGTACTTC. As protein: CASSIRQSSYEQYF.